The clone carrying this T cell receptor beta chain came up a few times. The data were obtained in a study of early T cells in non-severe SARS-CoV-2 infection. TCRdb re-called the 5' RACE reads through MiXCR, storing one row per CDR3 protein. The repertoire holds roughly 53,000 distinct CDR3 sequences, with approximately 12% as singletons. The V end was cut by 6 bases, the J end by 6 bases, with 10 bases between. CDR3 length: 12 residues. The sample was whole blood, taken at baseline. The TCR originated in an adult who was a healthcare worker with PCR-confirmed SARS-CoV-2 infection or an uninfected control (not recorded which). The chain carries TRBV12-3 or TRBV12-4 and TRBJ2-3; no reliable D call. CDR3 residues: CASSPSQDTQYF. The CDR3 DNA follows: TGTGCCAGCAGCCCCTCACAGGATACGCAGTATTTT.